Listed below are T cell receptor beta chains from one sample, sequenced in a study of blood T cell repertoires in COVID-19. Method: immunoSEQ multiplex PCR; TCRdb's copy keeps in-frame clones and lacks some. The sample contains around 160,000 clones, over 75% of which appear only once. Input material: PBMCs or T cells enriched from blood (not recorded which). The source is a woman aged 30 to 39 with acute COVID-19. The CDR3 runs from the conserved cysteine through the conserved F or W. The D gene is left open where the match is weak. For some rows the clone size is stated as once, few or many, or as a class when expanded; others skip it.

v_call: TRBV5-1
j_call: TRBJ1-1
d_call: -
clone_size: -
cdr3_nt: TGCGCCAGCAGCCCGACAGGACGTACCGAGAACACTGAAGCTTTCTTT
cdr3_aa: CASSPTGRTENTEAFF

v_call: TRBV3-1/TRBV3-2
j_call: TRBJ1-1
d_call: -
clone_size: -
cdr3_nt: TGTGCCAGCAGCCAAGATATTCTGGCAGGGTCAGAGAACACTGAAGCTTTCTTT
cdr3_aa: CASSQDILAGSENTEAFF

v_call: TRBV5-1
j_call: TRBJ2-7
d_call: TRBD2
clone_size: once
cdr3_nt: TGCGCCAGCAGCCCCGGGACTAGCGGACCCTACGAGCAGTACTTC
cdr3_aa: CASSPGTSGPYEQYF

v_call: TRBV24-1
j_call: TRBJ2-1
d_call: TRBD2
clone_size: -
cdr3_nt: TGTGCCACCAGTGATTCCCGACTAGCGGGAGCTTACAATGAGCAGTTCTTC
cdr3_aa: CATSDSRLAGAYNEQFF

v_call: TRBV7-9
j_call: TRBJ1-6
d_call: -
clone_size: -
cdr3_nt: TGTGCCAGCAGCTTAGATACAGATGGTTCACCCCTCCACTTT
cdr3_aa: CASSLDTDGSPLHF

v_call: TRBV11-3
j_call: TRBJ1-1
d_call: -
clone_size: -
cdr3_nt: TGTGCCAGCAGCTTAGACGGCACTGAAGCTTTCTTT
cdr3_aa: CASSLDGTEAFF

v_call: TRBV19
j_call: TRBJ2-1
d_call: -
clone_size: -
cdr3_nt: TGTGCCAGTAGTTGGCGGAGCTCCTACAATGAGCAGTTCTTC
cdr3_aa: CASSWRSSYNEQFF

v_call: TRBV10-2
j_call: TRBJ2-1
d_call: TRBD2
clone_size: -
cdr3_nt: TGCGCCAGCAGTGAGGGCCGGGGACTAAGAGATGAGCAGTTCTTC
cdr3_aa: CASSEGRGLRDEQFF

v_call: TRBV18
j_call: TRBJ1-6
d_call: -
clone_size: -
cdr3_nt: TGTGCCAGCTCAGGGACACCGTTCCCATCCTATAATTCACCCCTCCACTTT
cdr3_aa: CASSGTPFPSYNSPLHF

v_call: TRBV4-3
j_call: TRBJ2-3
d_call: TRBD2
clone_size: -
cdr3_nt: TGCGCCAGCAGCCAGGGACTAGCGGGAACGGTATCAGATACGCAGTATTTT
cdr3_aa: CASSQGLAGTVSDTQYF

v_call: TRBV4-1
j_call: TRBJ2-1
d_call: TRBD2
clone_size: -
cdr3_nt: TGCGCCAGCAGCCACGAGCGGGAGTTCAATGAGCAGTTCTTC
cdr3_aa: CASSHEREFNEQFF